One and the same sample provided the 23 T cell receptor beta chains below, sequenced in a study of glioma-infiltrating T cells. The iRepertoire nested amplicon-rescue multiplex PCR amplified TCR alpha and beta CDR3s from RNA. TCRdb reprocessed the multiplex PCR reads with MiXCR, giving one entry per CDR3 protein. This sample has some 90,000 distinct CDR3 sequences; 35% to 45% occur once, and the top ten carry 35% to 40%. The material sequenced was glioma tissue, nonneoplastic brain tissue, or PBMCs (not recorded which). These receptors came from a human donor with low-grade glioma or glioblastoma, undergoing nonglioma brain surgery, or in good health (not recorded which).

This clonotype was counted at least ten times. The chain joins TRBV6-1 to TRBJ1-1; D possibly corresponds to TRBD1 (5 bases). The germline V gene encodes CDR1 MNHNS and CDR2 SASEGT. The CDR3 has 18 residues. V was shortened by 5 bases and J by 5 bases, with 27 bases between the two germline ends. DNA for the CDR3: TGTGCCAGCAGTCCCATCTCCCTAGACAGTGTGTATAGAACTGAAGCTTTCTTT. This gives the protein CASSPISLDSVYRTEAFF.

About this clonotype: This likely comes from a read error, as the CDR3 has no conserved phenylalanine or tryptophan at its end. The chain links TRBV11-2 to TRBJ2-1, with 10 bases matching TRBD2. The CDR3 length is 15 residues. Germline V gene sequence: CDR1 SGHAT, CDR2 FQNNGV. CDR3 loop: CASRLAGGRLVEQFL. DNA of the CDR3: TGTGCCAGCAGATTAGCGGGGGGACGACTAGTCGAGCAGTTCTTA.

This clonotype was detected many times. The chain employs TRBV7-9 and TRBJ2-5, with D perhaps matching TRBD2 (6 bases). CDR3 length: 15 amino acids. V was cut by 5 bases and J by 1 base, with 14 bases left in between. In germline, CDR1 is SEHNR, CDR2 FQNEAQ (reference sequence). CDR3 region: CASSPRVGLQETQYF. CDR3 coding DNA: TGTGCCAGCAGCCCTCGAGTGGGACTCCAAGAGACCCAGTACTTC. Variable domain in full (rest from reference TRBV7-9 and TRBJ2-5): DTGVSQNPRHKITKRGQNVTFRCDPISEHNRLYWYRQTLGQGPEFLTYFQNEAQLEKSRLLSDRFSAERPKGSFSTLEIQRTEQGDSAMYLCASSPRVGLQETQYFGPGTRLLVL.

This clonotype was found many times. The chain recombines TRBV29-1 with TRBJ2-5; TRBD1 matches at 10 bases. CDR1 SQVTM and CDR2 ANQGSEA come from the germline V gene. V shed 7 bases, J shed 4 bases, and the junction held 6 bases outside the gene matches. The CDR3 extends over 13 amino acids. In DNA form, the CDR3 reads TGCAGCGCCCCGGGACAGGGGAGAGAGACCCAGTACTTC. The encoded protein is CSAPGQGRETQYF.

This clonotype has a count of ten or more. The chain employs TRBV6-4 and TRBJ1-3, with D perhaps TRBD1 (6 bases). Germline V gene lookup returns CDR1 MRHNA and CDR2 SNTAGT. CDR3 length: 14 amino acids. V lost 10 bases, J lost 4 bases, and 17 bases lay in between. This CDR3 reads CANPAGAKGNTIYF. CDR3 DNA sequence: TGTGCCAACCCGGCAGGGGCAAAAGGAAACACCATATATTTT.

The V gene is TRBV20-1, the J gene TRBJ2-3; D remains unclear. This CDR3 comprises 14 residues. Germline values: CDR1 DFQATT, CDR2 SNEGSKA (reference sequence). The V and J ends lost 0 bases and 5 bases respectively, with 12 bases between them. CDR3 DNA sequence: TGCAGTGCTAGAGATGTGTTAGAGGAAGATACGCAGTATTTT. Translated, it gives CSARDVLEEDTQYF.

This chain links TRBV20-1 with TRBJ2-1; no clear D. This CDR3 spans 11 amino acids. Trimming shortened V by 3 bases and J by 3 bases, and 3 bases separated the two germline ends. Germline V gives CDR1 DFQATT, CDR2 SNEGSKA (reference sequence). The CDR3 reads CSASGYNEQFF. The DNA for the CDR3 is TGCAGTGCTAGCGGCTACAATGAGCAGTTCTTC.

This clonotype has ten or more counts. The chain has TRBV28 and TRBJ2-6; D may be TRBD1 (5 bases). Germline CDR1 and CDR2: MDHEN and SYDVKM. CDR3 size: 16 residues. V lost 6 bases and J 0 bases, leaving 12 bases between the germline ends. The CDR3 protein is CASSLGPFSGANVLTF. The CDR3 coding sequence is TGTGCCAGCAGCCTGGGGCCGTTCTCTGGGGCCAACGTCCTGACTTTC. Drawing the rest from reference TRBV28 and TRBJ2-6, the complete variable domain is DVKVTQSSRYLVKRTGEKVFLECVQDMDHENMFWYRQDPGLGLRLIYFSYDVKMKEKGDIPEGYSVSREKKERFSLILESASTNQTSMYLCASSLGPFSGANVLTFGAGSRLTVL.

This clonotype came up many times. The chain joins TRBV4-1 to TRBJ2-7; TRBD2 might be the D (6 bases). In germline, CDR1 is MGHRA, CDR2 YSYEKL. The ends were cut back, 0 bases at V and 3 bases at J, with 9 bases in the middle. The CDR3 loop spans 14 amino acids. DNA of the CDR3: TGCGCCAGCAGCCAAGAGGGAGGATACTACGAGCAGTACTTC. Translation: CASSQEGGYYEQYF.

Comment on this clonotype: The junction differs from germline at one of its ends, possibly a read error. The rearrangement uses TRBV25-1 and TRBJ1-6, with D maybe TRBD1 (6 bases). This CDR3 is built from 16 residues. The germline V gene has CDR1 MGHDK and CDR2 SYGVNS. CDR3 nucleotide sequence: TGTTCCAGCAGTGATACATGGACAGTAACCAATTCACCCCTCCACTTT. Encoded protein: CSSSDTWTVTNSPLHF.

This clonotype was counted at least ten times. The CDR3 protein is CASSLRPGELFF. CDR3 nucleotides: TGTGCCAGCAGTTTGAGGCCCGGGGAGCTGTTTTTT. J is TRBJ2-2 and V is TRBV6-2 or TRBV6-3; D remains ambiguous. The CDR3 consists of 12 residues. V was cut by 4 bases and J by 6 bases, with 6 bases left in between. Germline CDR1 MNHEY, CDR2 SVGEGT.

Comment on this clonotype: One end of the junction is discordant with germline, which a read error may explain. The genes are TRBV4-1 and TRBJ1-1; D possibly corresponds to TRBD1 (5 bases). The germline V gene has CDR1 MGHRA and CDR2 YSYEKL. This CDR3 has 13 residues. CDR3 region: CASSLDSSTEASF. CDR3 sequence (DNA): TGCGCCAGCAGCTTAGACAGCTCCACTGAAGCTTCCTTT.

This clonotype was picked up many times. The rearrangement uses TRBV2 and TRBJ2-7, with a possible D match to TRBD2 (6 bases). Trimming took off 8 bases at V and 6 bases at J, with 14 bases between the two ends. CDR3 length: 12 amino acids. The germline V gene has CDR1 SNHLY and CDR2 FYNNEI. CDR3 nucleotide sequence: TGTGCCAGCTACCCCGGCGGGGCCGAGCAGTACTTC. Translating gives CASYPGGAEQYF. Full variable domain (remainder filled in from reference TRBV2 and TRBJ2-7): EPEVTQTPSHQVTQMGQEVILRCVPISNHLYFYWYRQILGQKVEFLVSFYNNEISEKSEIFDDQFSVERPDGSNFTLKIRSTKLEDSAMYFCASYPGGAEQYFGPGTRLTVT.

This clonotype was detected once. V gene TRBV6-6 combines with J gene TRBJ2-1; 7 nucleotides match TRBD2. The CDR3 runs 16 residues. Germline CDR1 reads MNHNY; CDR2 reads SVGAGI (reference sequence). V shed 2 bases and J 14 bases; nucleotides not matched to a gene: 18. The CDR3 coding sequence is TGTGCCAGCAGTTACCGCGCGGGAGTGTCCAACAATGGGAAGTTCTTC. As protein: CASSYRAGVSNNGKFF.

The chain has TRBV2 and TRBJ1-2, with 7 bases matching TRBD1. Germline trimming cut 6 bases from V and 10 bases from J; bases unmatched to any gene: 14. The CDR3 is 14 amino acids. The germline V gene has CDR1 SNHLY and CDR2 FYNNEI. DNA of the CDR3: TGTGCCAGCAGGAACAGGGGAGTGAACTATAACTACACCTTC. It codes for CASRNRGVNYNYTF.

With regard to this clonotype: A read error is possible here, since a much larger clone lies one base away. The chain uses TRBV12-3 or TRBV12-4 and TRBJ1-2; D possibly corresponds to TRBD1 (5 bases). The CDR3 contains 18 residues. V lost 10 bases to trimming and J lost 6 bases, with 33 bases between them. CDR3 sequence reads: CANSYYRQSGGAIDGYTF. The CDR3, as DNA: TGTGCCAACAGCTACTATCGGCAGTCGGGTGGGGCCATCGATGGCTACACCTTC.

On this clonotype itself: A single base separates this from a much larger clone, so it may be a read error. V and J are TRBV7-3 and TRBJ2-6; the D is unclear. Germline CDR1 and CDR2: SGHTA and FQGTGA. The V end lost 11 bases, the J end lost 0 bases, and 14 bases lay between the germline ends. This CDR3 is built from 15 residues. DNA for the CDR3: TGTGCCGGTAGTATTACGAACTCTGGGGCCAACGTCCTGACTTTC. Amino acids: CAGSITNSGANVLTF.

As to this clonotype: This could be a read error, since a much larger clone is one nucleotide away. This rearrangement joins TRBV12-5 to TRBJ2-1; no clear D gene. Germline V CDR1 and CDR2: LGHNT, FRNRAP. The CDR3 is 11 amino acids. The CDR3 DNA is TGTGCTAGTGGAATTGAGAATGGGCAGTTCTTC. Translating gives CASGIENGQFF.

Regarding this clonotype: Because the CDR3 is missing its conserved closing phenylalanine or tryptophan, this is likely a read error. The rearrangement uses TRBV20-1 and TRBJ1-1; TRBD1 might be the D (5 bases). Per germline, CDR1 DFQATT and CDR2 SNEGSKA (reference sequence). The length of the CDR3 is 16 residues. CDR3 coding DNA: TGCAGCGCCAGTGTAGGGGCCTTCGTTTTGAACACTGAAGCTTTCTCT. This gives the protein CSASVGAFVLNTEAFS.

In nucleotides, the CDR3 is TGCAGCGTTGTCGGAATCTACGAGCAGTACTTC. It yields the protein CSVVGIYEQYF. The V and J genes are TRBV29-1 and TRBJ2-7; D unclear. Germline CDR1 is SQVTM and CDR2 is ANQGSEA. The CDR3 is made up of 11 amino acids. Deletions cut 4 bases from V and 3 bases from J, with 7 bases between.

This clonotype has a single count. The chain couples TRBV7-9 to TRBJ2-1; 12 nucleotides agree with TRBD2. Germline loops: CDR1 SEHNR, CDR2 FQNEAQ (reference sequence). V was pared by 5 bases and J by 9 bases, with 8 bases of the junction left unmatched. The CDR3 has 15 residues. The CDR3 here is CASSIRLAGDSEQFF. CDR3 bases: TGTGCCAGCAGCATCAGACTAGCGGGAGATAGTGAGCAGTTCTTC.

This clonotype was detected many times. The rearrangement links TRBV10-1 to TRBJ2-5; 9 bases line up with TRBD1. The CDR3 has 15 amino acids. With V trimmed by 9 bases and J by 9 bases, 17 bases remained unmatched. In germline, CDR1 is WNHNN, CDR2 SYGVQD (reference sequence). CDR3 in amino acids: CASRKERTGVRAQYF. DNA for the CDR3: TGCGCCAGTAGAAAAGAGAGGACAGGGGTTAGGGCCCAGTACTTC.

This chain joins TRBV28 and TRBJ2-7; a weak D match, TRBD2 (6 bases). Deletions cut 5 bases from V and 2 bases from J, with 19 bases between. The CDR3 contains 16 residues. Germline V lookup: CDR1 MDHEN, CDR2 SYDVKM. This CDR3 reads CASSPGLVGGPYEQYF. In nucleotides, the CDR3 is TGTGCCAGCAGTCCCGGCCTAGTGGGGGGTCCCTACGAGCAGTACTTC. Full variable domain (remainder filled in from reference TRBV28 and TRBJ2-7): DVKVTQSSRYLVKRTGEKVFLECVQDMDHENMFWYRQDPGLGLRLIYFSYDVKMKEKGDIPEGYSVSREKKERFSLILESASTNQTSMYLCASSPGLVGGPYEQYFGPGTRLTVT.